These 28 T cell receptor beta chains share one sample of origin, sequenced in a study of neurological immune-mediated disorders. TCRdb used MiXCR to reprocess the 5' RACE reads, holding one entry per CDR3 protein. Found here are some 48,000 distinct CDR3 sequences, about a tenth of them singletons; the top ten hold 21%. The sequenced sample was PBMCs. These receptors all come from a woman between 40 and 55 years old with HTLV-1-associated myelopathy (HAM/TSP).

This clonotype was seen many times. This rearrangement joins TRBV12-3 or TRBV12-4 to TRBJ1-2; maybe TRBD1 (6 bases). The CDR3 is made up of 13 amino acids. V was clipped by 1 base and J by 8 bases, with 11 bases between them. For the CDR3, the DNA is TGTGCCAGCAGTTTAGGCAGGGGCGAGGGCTACACCTTC. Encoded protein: CASSLGRGEGYTF.

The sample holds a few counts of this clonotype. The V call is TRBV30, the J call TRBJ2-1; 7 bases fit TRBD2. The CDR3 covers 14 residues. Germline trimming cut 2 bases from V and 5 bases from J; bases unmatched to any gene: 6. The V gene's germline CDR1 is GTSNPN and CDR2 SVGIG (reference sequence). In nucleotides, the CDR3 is TGTGCCTGGAGTTCCGGGCTAGCGGACAATGAGCAGTTCTTC. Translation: CAWSSGLADNEQFF.

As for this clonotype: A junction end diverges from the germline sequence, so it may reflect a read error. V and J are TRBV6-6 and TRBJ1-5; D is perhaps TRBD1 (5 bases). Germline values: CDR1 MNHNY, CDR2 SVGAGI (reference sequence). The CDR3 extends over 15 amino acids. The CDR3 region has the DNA TGTGCCATCAGTTACGACAGAACCAGCAATCAGCCCCAGCATTTT. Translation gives CAISYDRTSNQPQHF.

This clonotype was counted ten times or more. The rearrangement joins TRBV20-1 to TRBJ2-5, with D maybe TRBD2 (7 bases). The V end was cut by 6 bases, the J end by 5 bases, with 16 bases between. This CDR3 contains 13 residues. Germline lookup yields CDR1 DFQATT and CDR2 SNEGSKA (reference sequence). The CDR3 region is CSAEGGARETQYF. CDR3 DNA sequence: TGCAGTGCCGAGGGGGGGGCGCGGGAGACCCAGTACTTC.

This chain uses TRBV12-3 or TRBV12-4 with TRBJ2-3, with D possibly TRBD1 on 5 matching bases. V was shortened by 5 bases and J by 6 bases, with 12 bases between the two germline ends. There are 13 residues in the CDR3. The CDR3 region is CASSINGADTQYF. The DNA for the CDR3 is TGTGCCAGCAGTATCAATGGGGCCGATACGCAGTATTTT.

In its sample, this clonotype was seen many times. The CDR3 DNA reads TGCGCCAGCAGCTTGAGGACCTACACAGATACGCAGTATTTT. This codes for CASSLRTYTDTQYF. V and J are TRBV5-1 and TRBJ2-3; D is unresolved. The germline V gene encodes CDR1 SGHRS and CDR2 YFSETQ. V was clipped by 1 base and J by 2 bases, with 8 bases between them. The CDR3 extends over 14 amino acids.

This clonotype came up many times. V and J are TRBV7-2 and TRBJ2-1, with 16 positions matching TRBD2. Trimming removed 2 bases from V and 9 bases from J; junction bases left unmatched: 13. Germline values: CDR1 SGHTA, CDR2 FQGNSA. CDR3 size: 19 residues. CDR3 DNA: TGTGCCAGCAGCTTACGTATCGGGACTAGCGGGGGGGCGACGACTGAGCAGTTCTTC. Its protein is CASSLRIGTSGGATTEQFF.

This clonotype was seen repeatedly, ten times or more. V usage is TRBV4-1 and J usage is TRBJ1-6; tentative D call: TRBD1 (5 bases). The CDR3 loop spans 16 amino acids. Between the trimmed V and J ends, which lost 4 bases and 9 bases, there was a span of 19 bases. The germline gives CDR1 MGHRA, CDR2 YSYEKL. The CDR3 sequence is CASSPDGVQGGSPLHF. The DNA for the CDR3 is TGCGCCAGCAGCCCGGACGGAGTTCAGGGAGGTTCACCCCTCCACTTT.

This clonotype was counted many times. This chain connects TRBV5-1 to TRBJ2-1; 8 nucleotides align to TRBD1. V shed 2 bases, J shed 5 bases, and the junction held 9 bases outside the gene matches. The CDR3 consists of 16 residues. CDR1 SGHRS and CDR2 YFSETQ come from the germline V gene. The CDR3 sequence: CASSLNPGQVNNEQFF. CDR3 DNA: TGCGCCAGCAGCTTAAATCCGGGACAGGTTAACAATGAGCAGTTCTTC.

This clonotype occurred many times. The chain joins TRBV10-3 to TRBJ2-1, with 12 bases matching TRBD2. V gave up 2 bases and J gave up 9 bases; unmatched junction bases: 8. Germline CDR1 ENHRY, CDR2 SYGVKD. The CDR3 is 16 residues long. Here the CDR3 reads CAISERRTSGDTEQFF. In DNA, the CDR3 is TGTGCCATCAGTGAGCGCAGGACTAGCGGGGACACTGAGCAGTTCTTC.

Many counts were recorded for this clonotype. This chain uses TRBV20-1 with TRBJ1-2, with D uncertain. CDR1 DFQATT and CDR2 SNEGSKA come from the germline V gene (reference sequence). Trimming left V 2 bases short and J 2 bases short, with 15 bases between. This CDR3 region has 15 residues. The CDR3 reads CSARSWGTGNYGYTF. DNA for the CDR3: TGCAGTGCTAGAAGCTGGGGAACGGGGAACTATGGCTACACCTTC.

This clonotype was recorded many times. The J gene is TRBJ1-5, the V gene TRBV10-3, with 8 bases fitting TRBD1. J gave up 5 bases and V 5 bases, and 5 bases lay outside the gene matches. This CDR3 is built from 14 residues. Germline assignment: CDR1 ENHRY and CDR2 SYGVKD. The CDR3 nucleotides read TGTGCCATCAGTATGGACAGGGTCGATCAGCCCCAGCATTTT. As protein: CAISMDRVDQPQHF.

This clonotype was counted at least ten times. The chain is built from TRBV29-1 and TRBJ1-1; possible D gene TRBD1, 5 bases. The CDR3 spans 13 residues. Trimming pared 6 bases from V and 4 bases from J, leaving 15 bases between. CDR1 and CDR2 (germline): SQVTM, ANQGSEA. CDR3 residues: CSVAGLAATEAFF. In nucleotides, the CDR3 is TGCAGCGTGGCAGGGTTGGCCGCCACTGAAGCTTTCTTT.

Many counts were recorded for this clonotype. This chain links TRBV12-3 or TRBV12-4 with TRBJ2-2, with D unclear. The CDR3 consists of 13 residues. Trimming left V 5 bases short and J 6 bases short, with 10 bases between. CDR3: CASSTVVSGELFF. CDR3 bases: TGTGCCAGCAGTACTGTTGTATCCGGGGAGCTGTTTTTT.

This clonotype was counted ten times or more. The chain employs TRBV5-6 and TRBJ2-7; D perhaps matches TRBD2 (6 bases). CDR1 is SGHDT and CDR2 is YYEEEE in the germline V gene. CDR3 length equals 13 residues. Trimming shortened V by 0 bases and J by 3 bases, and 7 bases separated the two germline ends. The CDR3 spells CASSLGGDYEQYF. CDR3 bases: TGTGCCAGCAGCTTGGGGGGGGACTACGAGCAGTACTTC.

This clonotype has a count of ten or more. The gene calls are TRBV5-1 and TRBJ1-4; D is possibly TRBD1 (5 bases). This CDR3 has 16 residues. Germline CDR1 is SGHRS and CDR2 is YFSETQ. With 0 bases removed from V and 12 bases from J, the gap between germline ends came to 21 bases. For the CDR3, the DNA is TGCGCCAGCAGCTTGGGGGACGGACGCCACATGGATGAACTGTTTTTT. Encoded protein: CASSLGDGRHMDELFF.

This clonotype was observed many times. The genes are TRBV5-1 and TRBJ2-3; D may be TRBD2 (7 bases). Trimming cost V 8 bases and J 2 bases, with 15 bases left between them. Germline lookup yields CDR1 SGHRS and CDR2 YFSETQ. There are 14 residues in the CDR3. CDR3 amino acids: CASRFGGLTDTQYF. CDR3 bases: TGCGCCAGTCGGTTCGGGGGGCTCACAGATACGCAGTATTTT.

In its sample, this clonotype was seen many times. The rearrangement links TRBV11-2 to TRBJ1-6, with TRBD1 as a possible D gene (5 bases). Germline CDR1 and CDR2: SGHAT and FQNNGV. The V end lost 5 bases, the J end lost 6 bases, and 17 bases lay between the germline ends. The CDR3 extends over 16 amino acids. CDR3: CASSRRTDIPNSPLHF. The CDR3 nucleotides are TGTGCCAGCAGCCGAAGGACGGACATCCCTAATTCACCCCTCCACTTT.

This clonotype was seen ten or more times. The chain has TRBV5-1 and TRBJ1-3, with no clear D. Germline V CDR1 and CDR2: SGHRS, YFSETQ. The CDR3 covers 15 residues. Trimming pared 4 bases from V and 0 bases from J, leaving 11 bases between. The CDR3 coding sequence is TGCGCCAGCAGCGAGGTGCCGAGCTCTGGAAACACCATATATTTT. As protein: CASSEVPSSGNTIYF.

The DNA for the CDR3 is TGCGCCAGCAGCTTAACTAGCGGGGGGGCCGTCACAGATACGCAGTATTTT. Amino acid sequence: CASSLTSGGAVTDTQYF. The chain is built from TRBV5-1 and TRBJ2-3, with TRBD2 matching 13 bases. V shed 2 bases, J shed 2 bases, and the junction held 5 bases outside the gene matches. Germline V lookup: CDR1 SGHRS, CDR2 YFSETQ. The length of the CDR3 is 17 residues.

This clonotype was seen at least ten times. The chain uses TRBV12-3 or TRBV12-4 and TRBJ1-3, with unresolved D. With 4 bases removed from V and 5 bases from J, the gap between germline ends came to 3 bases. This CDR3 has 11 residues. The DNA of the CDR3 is TGTGCCAGCAGTTCGCGAAACACCATATATTTT. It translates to CASSSRNTIYF.

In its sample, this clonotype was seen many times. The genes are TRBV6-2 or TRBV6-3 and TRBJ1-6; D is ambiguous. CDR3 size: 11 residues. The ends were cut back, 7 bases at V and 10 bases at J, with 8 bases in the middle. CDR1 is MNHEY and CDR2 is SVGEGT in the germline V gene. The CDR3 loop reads CASTSWSPLHF. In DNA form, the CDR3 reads TGTGCCAGCACTTCGTGGTCACCCCTCCACTTT.

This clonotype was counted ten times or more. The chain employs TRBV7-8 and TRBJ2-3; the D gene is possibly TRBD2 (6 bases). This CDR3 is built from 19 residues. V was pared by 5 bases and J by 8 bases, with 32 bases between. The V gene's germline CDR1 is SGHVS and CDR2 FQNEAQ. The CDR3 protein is CASSPYITLAFSKRVTQYF. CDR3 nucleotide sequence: TGTGCCAGCAGCCCCTACATTACCCTAGCGTTTTCCAAAAGGGTTACGCAGTATTTT. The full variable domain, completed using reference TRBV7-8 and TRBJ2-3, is GAGVSQSPRYKVAKRGQDVALRCDPISGHVSLFWYQQALGQGPEFLTYFQNEAQLDKSGLPSDRFFAERPEGSVSTLKIQRTQQEDSAVYLCASSPYITLAFSKRVTQYFGPGTRLTVL.

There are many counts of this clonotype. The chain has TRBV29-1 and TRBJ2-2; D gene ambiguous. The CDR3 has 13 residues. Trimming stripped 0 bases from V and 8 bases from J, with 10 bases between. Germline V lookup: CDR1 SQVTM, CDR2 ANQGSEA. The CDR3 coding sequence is TGCAGCGTTGAAGATTTTAGGGCAGGGGAGCTGTTTTTT. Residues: CSVEDFRAGELFF.

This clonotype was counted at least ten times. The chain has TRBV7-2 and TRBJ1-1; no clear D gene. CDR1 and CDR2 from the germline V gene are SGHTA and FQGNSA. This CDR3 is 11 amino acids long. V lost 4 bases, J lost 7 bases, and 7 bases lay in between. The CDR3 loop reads CASSSYGEAFF. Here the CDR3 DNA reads TGTGCCAGCAGCTCGTACGGTGAAGCTTTCTTT.

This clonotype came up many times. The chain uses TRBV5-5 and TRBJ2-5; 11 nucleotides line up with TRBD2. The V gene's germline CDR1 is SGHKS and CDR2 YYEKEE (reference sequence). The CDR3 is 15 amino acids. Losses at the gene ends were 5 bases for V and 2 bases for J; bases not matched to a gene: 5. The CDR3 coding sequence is TGTGCCAGCAGTCCTACTAGCGGGGGACAAGAGACCCAGTACTTC. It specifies CASSPTSGGQETQYF.

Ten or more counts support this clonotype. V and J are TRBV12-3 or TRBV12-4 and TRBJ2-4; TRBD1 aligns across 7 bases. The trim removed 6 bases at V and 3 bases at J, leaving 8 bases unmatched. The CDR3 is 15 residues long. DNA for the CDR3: TGTGCCAGCAGCAGACAGGGTTGGGACAAAAACATTCAGTACTTC. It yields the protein CASSRQGWDKNIQYF.

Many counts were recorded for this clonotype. CDR3: CASSLGRTNYGYTF. CDR3 coding DNA: TGTGCCAGCAGCTTAGGAAGGACGAACTATGGCTACACCTTC. This chain connects TRBV7-6 to TRBJ1-2; D gene unclear. Germline CDR1 SGHVS, CDR2 FNYEAQ. The V end was cut by 1 base, the J end by 2 bases, with 8 bases between. The CDR3 sequence is 14 residues long.